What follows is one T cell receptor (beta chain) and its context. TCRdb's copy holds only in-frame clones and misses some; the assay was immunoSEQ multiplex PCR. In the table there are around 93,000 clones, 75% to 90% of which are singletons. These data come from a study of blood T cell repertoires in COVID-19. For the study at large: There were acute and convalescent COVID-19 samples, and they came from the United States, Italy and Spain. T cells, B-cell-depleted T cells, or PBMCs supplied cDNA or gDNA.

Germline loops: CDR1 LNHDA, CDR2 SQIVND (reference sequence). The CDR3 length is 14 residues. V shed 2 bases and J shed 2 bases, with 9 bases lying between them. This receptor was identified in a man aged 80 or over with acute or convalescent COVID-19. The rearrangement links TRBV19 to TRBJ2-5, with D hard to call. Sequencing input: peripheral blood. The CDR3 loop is CASSISQLQETQYF. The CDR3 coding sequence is TGTGCCAGTAGTATATCACAGTTACAAGAGACCCAGTACTTC.